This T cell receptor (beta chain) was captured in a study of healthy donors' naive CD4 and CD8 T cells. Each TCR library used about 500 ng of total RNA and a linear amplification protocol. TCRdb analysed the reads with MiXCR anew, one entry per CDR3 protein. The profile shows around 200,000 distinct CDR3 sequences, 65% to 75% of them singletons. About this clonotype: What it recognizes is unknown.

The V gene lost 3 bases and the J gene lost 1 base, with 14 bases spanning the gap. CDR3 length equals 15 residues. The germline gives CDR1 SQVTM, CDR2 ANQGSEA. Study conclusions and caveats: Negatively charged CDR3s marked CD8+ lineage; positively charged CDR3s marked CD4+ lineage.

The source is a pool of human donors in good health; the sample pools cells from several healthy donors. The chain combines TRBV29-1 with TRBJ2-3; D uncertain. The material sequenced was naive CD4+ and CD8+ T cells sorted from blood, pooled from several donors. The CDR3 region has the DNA TGCAGCGTTGACAGCCGGGCAAAGGGCACAGATACGCAGTATTTT. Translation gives CSVDSRAKGTDTQYF.